This TCR beta chain was captured by sequencing in a study of blood T cell repertoires in COVID-19. Study details: Nucleic acid was either cDNA or gDNA, and it came from T cells, B-cell-depleted T cells, or PBMCs.

CDR3 length: 14 amino acids. Trimming left V 4 bases short and J 11 bases short, with 18 bases between. Germline assignment: CDR1 LGHNA and CDR2 YSLEER. Study processing details: Amplifying reference gene primers gave estimates of nucleated cell counts. Profiled with immunoSEQ multiplex PCR; TCRdb holds only in-frame clones, not every one. V, J and clone size are those of that table, while D and trimming were read from the DNA. The data show 280,000 or so clones, roughly 90% seen once. The sequenced sample consisted of peripheral blood. The sequence was collected from a woman aged 55-69 years with acute or convalescent COVID-19. The chain combines TRBV4-3 with TRBJ2-4, with D perhaps TRBD2 (6 bases). CDR3 protein: CASSLRTGGSVQYF. Written as DNA, the CDR3 is TGCGCCAGCAGCCTCCGGACTGGAGGGTCGGTTCAGTACTTC.